The 28 T cell receptor beta chains below come from one sample, sequenced in a study of shared clonotypes between healthy human individuals. This table comes from immunoSEQ multiplex PCR, and its TCRdb copy is limited to in-frame clones, with some not included. The data show about 2.4 million clones, approximately 93% seen once. Sequencing was done on a sample of naive CD4+ T cells from PBMCs. Subset indicated: CD45RA+ positively selected. These receptors came from a man younger than 30 in good health. Some clones in this sample may be carry-over from other donors' samples.

The chain carries TRBV7-3 and TRBJ2-7; D is uncertain. Germline V gene data show CDR1 as SGHTA and CDR2 as FQGTGA. This CDR3 is 15 amino acids long. The V gene lost 1 base and the J gene lost 0 bases, with 10 bases spanning the gap. CDR3 protein: CASSLNSQNSYEQYF. In DNA, the CDR3 is TGTGCCAGCAGCTTAAATTCCCAGAACTCCTACGAGCAGTACTTC.

This clone was recorded once. This chain joins TRBV25-1 and TRBJ2-2; 12 positions match TRBD2. With V trimmed by 3 bases and J by 2 bases, 4 bases remained unmatched. Germline assignment: CDR1 MGHDK and CDR2 SYGVNS. The CDR3 is made up of 17 amino acids. CDR3 amino acids: CASSEPSGRANTGELFF. CDR3 in DNA: TGTGCCAGCAGTGAGCCTAGCGGGAGGGCAAACACCGGGGAGCTGTTTTTT. Based on the CDR3 plus reference TRBV25-1 and TRBJ2-2, the full variable domain is EADIYQTPRYLVIGTGKKITLECSQTMGHDKMYWYQQDPGMELHLIHYSYGVNSTEKGDLSSESTVSRIRTEHFPLTLESARPSHTSQYLCASSEPSGRANTGELFFGEGSRLTVL.

In the case of this clone: Distinct nucleotide sequences in the sample also encode this CDR3. CDR3 residues: CASSLVVAGVGNEQFF. CDR3 bases: TGCGCCAGCAGCTTGGTGGTAGCGGGAGTGGGCAATGAGCAGTTCTTC. The chain links TRBV5-1 to TRBJ2-1, with 9 bases aligning to TRBD2. J lost 6 bases, V lost 0 bases, and 7 bases had no gene match. Germline CDR1 and CDR2: SGHRS and YFSETQ. The CDR3 has 16 amino acids.

This clone showed up just once. The rearrangement links TRBV7-9 to TRBJ1-3; 9 positions match TRBD1. J was trimmed by 5 bases and V by 3 bases; bases with no gene match: 8. Germline CDR1 and CDR2: SEHNR and FQNEAQ (reference sequence). The CDR3 has 16 residues. CDR3 in DNA: TGTGCCAGCAGCTTGGTCGGGACAGGGAGGAGAAACACCATATATTTT. Protein: CASSLVGTGRRNTIYF.

Concerning this clone itself: The same CDR3 arises from other DNA sequences in this sample as well. The V call is TRBV7-3, the J call TRBJ2-5; 7 bases align to TRBD1. CDR1 is SGHTA and CDR2 is FQGTGA in the germline V gene. Trimming took 4 bases from V and 2 from J; bases not matched to a gene: 1. This CDR3 has 13 amino acids. The CDR3 loop is CASSSGQQETQYF. The CDR3 coding sequence is TGTGCCAGCAGCTCGGGACAGCAAGAGACCCAGTACTTC.

The chain links TRBV29-1 to TRBJ1-3; no firm D call. Trimming shortened V by 6 bases and J by 2 bases, and 5 bases separated the two germline ends. Germline loops: CDR1 SQVTM, CDR2 ANQGSEA. The CDR3 runs to 11 residues. The CDR3: CSVAPGNTIYF. DNA for the CDR3: TGCAGCGTGGCCCCTGGAAACACCATATATTTT. Variable domain in full (rest from reference TRBV29-1 and TRBJ1-3): SAVISQKPSRDICQRGTSLTIQCQVDSQVTMMFWYRQQPGQSLTLIATANQGSEATYESGFVIDKFPISRPNLTFSTLTVSNMSPEDSSIYLCSVAPGNTIYFGEGSWLTVV.

The chain has TRBV7-9 and TRBJ2-1; possibly TRBD2 for D (6 bases). Germline V lookup: CDR1 SEHNR, CDR2 FQNEAQ (reference sequence). The CDR3 sequence is 18 residues long. Deletions cut 3 bases from V and 3 bases from J, with 21 bases between. The CDR3 here is CASSFLAYGERDYNEQFF. CDR3 bases: TGTGCCAGCAGCTTTCTAGCGTACGGCGAAAGGGACTACAATGAGCAGTTCTTC.

This clone was counted a single time. The chain links TRBV6-1 to TRBJ2-6; no clear D. CDR3 length: 15 residues. Trimming took off 1 base at V and 0 bases at J, with 4 bases between the two ends. Germline CDR1 is MNHNS and CDR2 is SASEGT. This CDR3 is CASSEGSSGANVLTF. DNA for the CDR3: TGTGCCAGCAGTGAAGGATCCTCTGGGGCCAACGTCCTGACTTTC.

The chain recombines TRBV5-1 with TRBJ2-1; TRBD2 matches 7 bases. J gave up 9 bases and V 7 bases, and 10 bases lay outside the gene matches. This CDR3 spans 13 amino acids. Per the germline V gene, CDR1 is SGHRS and CDR2 is YFSETQ. The CDR3 sequence is CASGKTSSSEQFF. The CDR3 bases are TGCGCCAGCGGAAAGACTAGCAGTTCTGAGCAGTTCTTC.

For this clone: At the DNA level, this CDR3 is encoded by other sequences in the same sample as well. This chain joins TRBV18 and TRBJ2-5; D remains ambiguous. Germline lookup yields CDR1 KGHSH and CDR2 LQKENI. This CDR3 is built from 13 residues. The V gene lost 0 bases and the J gene lost 5 bases, with 7 bases spanning the gap. The DNA for the CDR3 is TGTGCCAGCTCACCACCGTCGGTGGAGACCCAGTACTTC. It encodes CASSPPSVETQYF.

This chain links TRBV9 with TRBJ1-1, with D possibly TRBD1 on 5 matching bases. The CDR3 consists of 14 residues. V shed 4 bases and J shed 8 bases, with 18 bases lying between them. CDR1 SGDLS and CDR2 YYNGEE come from the germline V gene. The CDR3 DNA sequence: TGTGCCAGCAGCCCGGGGACGCTCTTTTCGGAAGCTTTCTTT. Translating gives CASSPGTLFSEAFF.

This sequence joins TRBV7-9 and TRBJ2-2; D might be TRBD1 or TRBD2, each matching 6 bases. The CDR3 has 15 residues. Germline V gives CDR1 SEHNR, CDR2 FQNEAQ (reference sequence). V was shortened by 6 bases and J by 5 bases, with 16 bases between the two germline ends. The CDR3 region has the DNA TGTGCCAGCAGAATGGGGGGCCCCGGAACCGGGGAGCTGTTTTTT. Translation gives CASRMGGPGTGELFF.

The chain links TRBV5-1 to TRBJ2-1; possibly TRBD1 for D (7 bases). Germline CDR1 reads SGHRS; CDR2 reads YFSETQ. The CDR3 is 16 residues long. With 4 bases removed from V and 6 bases from J, the gap between germline ends came to 20 bases. CDR3 DNA: TGCGCCAGCAGCCCCGAAGGTAGGCAGGGGGGCAATGAGCAGTTCTTC. Protein product: CASSPEGRQGGNEQFF.

This clone appeared a single time. The V call is TRBV28, the J call TRBJ2-1, with TRBD2 identical over 7 bases. The V segment lost 5 bases and the J segment 6 bases; nucleotides outside the gene matches: 7. In germline, CDR1 is MDHEN, CDR2 SYDVKM. The CDR3 runs 14 residues. This CDR3 is CASSPGTTRNEQFF. CDR3 coding DNA: TGTGCCAGCAGTCCCGGGACTACGCGCAATGAGCAGTTCTTC.

The chain joins TRBV4-1 to TRBJ2-7; D perhaps matches TRBD2 (6 bases). This CDR3 region has 13 residues. Germline assignment: CDR1 MGHRA and CDR2 YSYEKL. V was shortened by 2 bases and J by 6 bases, with 11 bases between the two germline ends. The CDR3 region has the DNA TGCGCCAGCAGCCAAAACCGGGACTCCGAGCAGTACTTC. It is translated as CASSQNRDSEQYF.

This rearrangement joins TRBV6-1 to TRBJ2-1; a possible D gene is TRBD2 (6 bases). V lost 6 bases and J 8 bases, leaving 11 bases between the germline ends. The CDR3 contains 12 residues. Looked up from germline, CDR1 is MNHNS and CDR2 is SASEGT. CDR3 nucleotides: TGTGCCAGCAGCGAGACTAGTCATGAGCAGTTCTTC. Encoded protein: CASSETSHEQFF.

CDR3 sequence: CASSLRDRVRSYNEQFF. CDR3 sequence (DNA): TGCGCCAGCAGCTTGCGGGATAGGGTTAGGTCCTACAATGAGCAGTTCTTC. This chain links TRBV5-1 with TRBJ2-1, with D possibly matching TRBD2 (5 bases). Germline V gene data show CDR1 as SGHRS and CDR2 as YFSETQ. CDR3 length: 17 residues. Trimming removed 1 base from V and 1 base from J, with 15 bases in between.

The rearrangement links TRBV5-1 to TRBJ2-7, with 8 positions matching TRBD2. The germline V gene encodes CDR1 SGHRS and CDR2 YFSETQ. Trimming removed 0 bases from V and 7 bases from J; junction bases left unmatched: 9. The CDR3 is 15 residues long. CDR3 protein: CASSLAGLEAVEQYF. The CDR3 DNA follows: TGCGCCAGCAGCTTGGCGGGACTAGAGGCGGTGGAGCAGTACTTC. Filled out from reference TRBV5-1 and TRBJ2-7, the complete variable domain reads KAGVTQTPRYLIKTRGQQVTLSCSPISGHRSVSWYQQTPGQGLQFLFEYFSETQRNKGNFPGRFSGRQFSNSRSEMNVSTLELGDSALYLCASSLAGLEAVEQYFGPGTRLTVT.

The chain has TRBV19 and TRBJ1-5; 8 bases align to TRBD1. After removal of 9 bases from V and 7 bases from J, the junction contained 8 bases not matched to a gene. Germline V lookup: CDR1 LNHDA, CDR2 SQIVND (reference sequence). CDR3 length equals 13 residues. The CDR3 coding sequence is TGTGCCAGCCGGGACAGGCTGAGCCAGCCCCAGCATTTT. This sequence encodes CASRDRLSQPQHF.

Of note for this clone: This sample includes further DNA sequences coding for the same CDR3. This chain connects TRBV5-6 to TRBJ1-1; D call uncertain. Trimming cost V 0 bases and J 1 base, with 7 bases left between them. Germline V lookup: CDR1 SGHDT, CDR2 YYEEEE. The CDR3 is 14 residues long. The CDR3 loop reads CASSLVRRNTEAFF. CDR3 DNA sequence: TGTGCCAGCAGCTTGGTTCGGCGGAACACTGAAGCTTTCTTT. Full variable domain (outside the CDR3, taken from reference TRBV5-6 and TRBJ1-1): DAGVTQSPTHLIKTRGQQVTLRCSPKSGHDTVSWYQQALGQGPQFIFQYYEEEERQRGNFPDRFSGHQFPNYSSELNVNALLLGDSALYLCASSLVRRNTEAFFGQGTRLTVV.

V usage is TRBV5-6 and J usage is TRBJ1-2; D might be TRBD1 (6 bases). Germline V gives CDR1 SGHDT, CDR2 YYEEEE. V lost 1 base and J 0 bases, leaving 16 bases between the germline ends. The CDR3 contains 17 residues. CDR3 DNA: TGTGCCAGCAGCTTGCGAGAAAGGGGGGGATCTAACTATGGCTACACCTTC. As protein: CASSLRERGGSNYGYTF.

The chain is built from TRBV11-2 and TRBJ2-2; 9 nucleotides match TRBD1. The CDR3 is made up of 16 amino acids. V lost 4 bases, J lost 5 bases, and 8 bases stayed unmatched. Germline CDR1 and CDR2: SGHAT and FQNNGV. The CDR3 protein is CASSSAGTGRTGELFF. CDR3 coding DNA: TGTGCCAGCAGCTCCGCCGGGACAGGGAGAACCGGGGAGCTGTTTTTT.

Note on this clone: Other DNA sequences in this specimen translate into the identical CDR3. The CDR3 reads CASNRQLSSYEQYF. The CDR3 nucleotides are TGTGCCAGTAACAGACAGTTGAGCTCCTACGAGCAGTACTTC. J is TRBJ2-7 and V is TRBV19, with D tentatively TRBD1 (5 bases). Germline-derived CDR1 and CDR2 are LNHDA and SQIVND (reference sequence). Trimming took 7 bases from V and 0 from J, leaving 13 bases between them. This CDR3 spans 14 amino acids. The variable domain in full, completed from reference TRBV19 and TRBJ2-7, reads DGGITQSPKYLFRKEGQNVTLSCEQNLNHDAMYWYRQDPGQGLRLIYYSQIVNDFQKGDIAEGYSVSREKKESFPLTVTSAQKNPTAFYLCASNRQLSSYEQYFGPGTRLTVT.

This rearrangement joins TRBV5-4 to TRBJ2-7; 10 nucleotides match TRBD2. Germline V CDR1 and CDR2: SGHNT, YYREEE (reference sequence). V was clipped by 0 bases and J by 4 bases; unmatched bases: 7. This CDR3 comprises 16 residues. The CDR3 spells CASSLEGLAATYEQYF. In nucleotides, the CDR3 is TGTGCCAGCAGCTTGGAAGGACTAGCGGCCACATACGAGCAGTACTTC.

This CDR3 reads CASSLGIWAVDSNQPQHF. Here the CDR3 DNA reads TGTGCCAGTAGTCTAGGAATATGGGCAGTAGATAGCAATCAGCCCCAGCATTTT. The rearrangement links TRBV19 to TRBJ1-5, with D unclear. Deletions cut 5 bases from V and 0 bases from J, with 20 bases between. CDR1 is LNHDA and CDR2 is SQIVND in the germline V gene (reference sequence). The CDR3 sequence is 18 residues long.

The chain links TRBV10-3 to TRBJ2-1; 14 positions match TRBD2. J gave up 8 bases and V 8 bases, and 11 bases lay outside the gene matches. Per the germline V gene, CDR1 is ENHRY and CDR2 is SYGVKD. CDR3 length: 16 residues. As DNA, the CDR3 is TGTGCCATCGCCGCGACTAGCGGGAGGGGGATGTATGAGCAGTTCTTC. The encoded protein is CAIAATSGRGMYEQFF.

The chain joins TRBV5-4 to TRBJ2-7; 9 bases map to TRBD1. This CDR3 has 15 residues. The trim removed 0 bases at V and 5 bases at J, leaving 6 bases unmatched. Germline CDR1 and CDR2: SGHNT and YYREEE (reference sequence). Here the CDR3 DNA reads TGTGCCAGCAGCTTGGTTGGGGACAGGGTTGACGAGCAGTACTTC. It encodes CASSLVGDRVDEQYF.

The rearrangement joins TRBV30 to TRBJ1-6; D is unclear. The V and J ends lost 3 bases and 9 bases respectively, with 18 bases between them. The CDR3 runs 15 residues. Per the germline V gene, CDR1 is GTSNPN and CDR2 is SVGIG (reference sequence). The CDR3 DNA follows: TGTGCCTGGAGCTCGCCTGGGTTTCCGGGTTCACCCCTCCACTTT. Protein product: CAWSSPGFPGSPLHF.